This TCR beta chain was observed in a study of T cells in Graves' hyperthyroidism and ophthalmopathy. Whole-study context: Peripheral blood samples were taken at initial diagnosis, prior to any treatment. Findings and limits, study-wide: Most expanded thyroid clonotypes above 0.001 recurred in blood.

Many counts were recorded for this clonotype. Its antigen is undetermined. Source material for PBMCs was less than 12 ml fresh peripheral blood. Amplified TCR beta CDR3 regions derived from RNA transcripts. First-round RT-PCR with HTBI primers amplified the TCR CDR3 region. TCRdb reprocessed the multiplex PCR reads via MiXCR and lists one record per CDR3 protein. This sample yields 470,000 or so distinct CDR3 sequences, of which about a fifth are seen a single time; 26% belongs to the top ten. The sequence derives from a man between 18 and 29 years old with Graves' hyperthyroidism. Sequenced: blood.

The CDR3 DNA reads TGTGCCAGCAGGGGGACAGGTTCTGGCTACACCTTC. Protein sequence: CASRGTGSGYTF. The chain is built from TRBV6-2 or TRBV6-3 and TRBJ1-2; 8 bases align to TRBD1. V was pared by 6 bases and J by 7 bases, with 4 bases of the junction left unmatched. CDR1 is MNHEY, CDR2 SVGEGT, per germline. The CDR3 contains 12 residues.